A single TCR beta chain is shown here with its context. Primed by a sample-barcoded 5' primer and a J-beta primer mix, a second PCR proceeded for roughly 6 to 12 cycles. One entry per CDR3 protein results from TCRdb running MiXCR on the 5' RACE reads. The sample records 1.5 million to 1.9 million distinct CDR3 sequences, about 45% being singletons. This specimen comes from a study of blood T cells in healthy people across ages. Input material: blood. This clonotype was obtained from a young woman in good health.

The chain's CDR3 is CSARDRGLESNQPQHF. The CDR3 nucleotides are TGCAGTGCTAGAGATCGGGGGCTGGAAAGCAATCAGCCCCAGCATTTT. The chain has TRBV20-1 and TRBJ1-5, with D perhaps TRBD1 (6 bases). CDR3 length: 16 residues. Germline CDR1 is DFQATT and CDR2 is SNEGSKA (reference sequence). The V end lost 0 bases, the J end lost 1 base, and 13 bases lay between the germline ends.